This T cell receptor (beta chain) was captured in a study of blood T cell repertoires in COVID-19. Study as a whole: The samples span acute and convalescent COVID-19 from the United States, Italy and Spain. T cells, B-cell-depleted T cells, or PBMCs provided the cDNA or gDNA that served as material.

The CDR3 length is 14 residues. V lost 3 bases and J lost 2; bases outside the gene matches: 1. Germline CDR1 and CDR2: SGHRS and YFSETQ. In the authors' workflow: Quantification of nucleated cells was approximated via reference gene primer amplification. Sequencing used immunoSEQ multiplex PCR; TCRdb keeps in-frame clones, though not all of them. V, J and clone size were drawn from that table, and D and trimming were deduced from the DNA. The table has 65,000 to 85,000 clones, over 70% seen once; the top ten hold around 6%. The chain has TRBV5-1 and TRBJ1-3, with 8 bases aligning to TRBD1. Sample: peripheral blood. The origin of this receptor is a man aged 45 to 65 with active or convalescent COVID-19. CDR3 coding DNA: TGCGCCAGCAGCTGGACAGGGACTGGAAACACCATATATTTT. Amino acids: CASSWTGTGNTIYF.